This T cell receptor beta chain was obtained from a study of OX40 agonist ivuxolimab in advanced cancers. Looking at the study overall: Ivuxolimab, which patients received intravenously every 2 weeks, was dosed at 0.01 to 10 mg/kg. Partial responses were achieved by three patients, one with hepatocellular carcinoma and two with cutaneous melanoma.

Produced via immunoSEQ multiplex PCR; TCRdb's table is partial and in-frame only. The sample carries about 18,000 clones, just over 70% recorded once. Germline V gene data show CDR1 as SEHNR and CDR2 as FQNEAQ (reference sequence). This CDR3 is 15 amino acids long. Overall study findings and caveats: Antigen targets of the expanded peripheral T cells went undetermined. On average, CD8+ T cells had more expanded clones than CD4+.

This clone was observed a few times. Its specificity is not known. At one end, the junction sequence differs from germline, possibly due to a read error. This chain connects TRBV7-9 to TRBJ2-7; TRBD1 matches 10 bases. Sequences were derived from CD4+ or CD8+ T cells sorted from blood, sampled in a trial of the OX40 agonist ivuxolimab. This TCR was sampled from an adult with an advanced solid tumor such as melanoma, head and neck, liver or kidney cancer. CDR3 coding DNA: TGTGCCAGCAGCTTCGGACAGGGGGACCCCTACGAACAGTACTTC. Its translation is CASSFGQGDPYEQYF.